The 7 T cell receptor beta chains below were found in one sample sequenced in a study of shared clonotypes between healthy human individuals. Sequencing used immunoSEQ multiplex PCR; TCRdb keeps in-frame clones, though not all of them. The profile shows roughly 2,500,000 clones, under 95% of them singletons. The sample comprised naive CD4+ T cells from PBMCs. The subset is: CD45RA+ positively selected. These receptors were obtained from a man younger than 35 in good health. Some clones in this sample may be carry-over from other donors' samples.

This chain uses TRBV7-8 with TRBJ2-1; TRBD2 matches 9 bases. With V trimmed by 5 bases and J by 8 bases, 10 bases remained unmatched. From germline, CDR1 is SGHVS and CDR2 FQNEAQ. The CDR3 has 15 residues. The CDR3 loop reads CASSPGTSQLYEQFF. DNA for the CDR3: TGTGCCAGCAGCCCCGGGACTAGCCAATTGTATGAGCAGTTCTTC. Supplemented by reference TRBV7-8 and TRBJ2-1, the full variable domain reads GAGVSQSPRYKVAKRGQDVALRCDPISGHVSLFWYQQALGQGPEFLTYFQNEAQLDKSGLPSDRFFAERPEGSVSTLKIQRTQQEDSAVYLCASSPGTSQLYEQFFGPGTRLTVL.

CDR3 coding DNA: TGTGCCACCAGCTACGCGACTAGCGGTTCCTACGAGCAGTACTTC. Protein: CATSYATSGSYEQYF. V is TRBV15 and J is TRBJ2-7, with 9 positions matching TRBD2. V was pared by 5 bases and J by 1 base, with 6 bases of the junction left unmatched. The germline gives CDR1 LNHNV, CDR2 YYDKDF (reference sequence). The CDR3 covers 15 residues.

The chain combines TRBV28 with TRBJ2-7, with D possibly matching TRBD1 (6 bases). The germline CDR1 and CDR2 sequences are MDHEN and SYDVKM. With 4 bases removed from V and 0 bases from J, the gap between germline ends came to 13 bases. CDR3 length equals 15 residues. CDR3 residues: CASSSRWTDSYEQYF. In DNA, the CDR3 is TGTGCCAGCAGTTCCCGATGGACAGACTCCTACGAGCAGTACTTC.

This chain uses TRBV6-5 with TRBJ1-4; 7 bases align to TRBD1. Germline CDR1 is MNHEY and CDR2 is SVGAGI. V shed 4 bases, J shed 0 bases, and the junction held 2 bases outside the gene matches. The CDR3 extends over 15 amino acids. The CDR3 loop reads CASSFTGATNEKLFF. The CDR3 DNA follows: TGTGCCAGCAGTTTCACAGGGGCAACTAATGAAAAACTGTTTTTT.

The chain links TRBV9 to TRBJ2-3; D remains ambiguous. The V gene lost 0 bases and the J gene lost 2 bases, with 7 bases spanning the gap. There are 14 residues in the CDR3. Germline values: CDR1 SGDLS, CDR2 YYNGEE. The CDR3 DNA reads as TGTGCCAGCAGCGTAGCTCGGGTCACAGATACGCAGTATTTT. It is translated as CASSVARVTDTQYF.

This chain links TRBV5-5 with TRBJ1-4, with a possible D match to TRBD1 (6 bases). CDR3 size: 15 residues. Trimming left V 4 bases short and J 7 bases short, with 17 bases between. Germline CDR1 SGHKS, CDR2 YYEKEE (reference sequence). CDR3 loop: CASSRSTGLSEKLFF. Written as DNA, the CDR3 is TGTGCCAGCAGCAGAAGTACAGGGTTGAGTGAAAAACTGTTTTTT.

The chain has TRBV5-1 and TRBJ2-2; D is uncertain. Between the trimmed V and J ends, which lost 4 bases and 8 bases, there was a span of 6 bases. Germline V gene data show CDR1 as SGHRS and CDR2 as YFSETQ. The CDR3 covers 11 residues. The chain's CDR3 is CASSAVGELFF. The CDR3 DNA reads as TGCGCCAGCAGCGCAGTAGGGGAGCTGTTTTTT.